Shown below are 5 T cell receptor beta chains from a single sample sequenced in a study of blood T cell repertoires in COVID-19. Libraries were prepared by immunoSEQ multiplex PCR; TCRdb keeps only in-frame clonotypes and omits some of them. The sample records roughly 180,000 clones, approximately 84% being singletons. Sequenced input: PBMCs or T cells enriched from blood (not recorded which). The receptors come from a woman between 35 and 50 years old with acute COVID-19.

The CDR3 bases are TGTGCCAGCAGTTCGACTAGCCGACCAGCGCAGTATTTT. Protein product: CASSSTSRPAQYF. V usage is TRBV7-9 and J usage is TRBJ2-3; 7 bases are a match to TRBD2. Germline CDR1 is SEHNR and CDR2 is FQNEAQ (reference sequence). V was clipped by 6 bases and J by 10 bases; unmatched bases: 10. The CDR3 spans 13 residues.

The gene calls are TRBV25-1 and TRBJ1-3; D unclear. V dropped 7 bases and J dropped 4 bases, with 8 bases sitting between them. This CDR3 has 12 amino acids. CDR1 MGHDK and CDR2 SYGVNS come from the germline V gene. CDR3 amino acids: CASTPGGNTIYF. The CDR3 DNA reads TGTGCCAGCACCCCGGGGGGAAACACCATATATTTT.

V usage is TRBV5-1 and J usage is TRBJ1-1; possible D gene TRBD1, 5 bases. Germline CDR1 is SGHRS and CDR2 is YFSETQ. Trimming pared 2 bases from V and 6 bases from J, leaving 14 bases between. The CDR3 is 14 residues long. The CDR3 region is CASSFGGGMAEAFF. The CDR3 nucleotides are TGCGCCAGCAGCTTTGGCGGGGGGATGGCTGAAGCTTTCTTT.

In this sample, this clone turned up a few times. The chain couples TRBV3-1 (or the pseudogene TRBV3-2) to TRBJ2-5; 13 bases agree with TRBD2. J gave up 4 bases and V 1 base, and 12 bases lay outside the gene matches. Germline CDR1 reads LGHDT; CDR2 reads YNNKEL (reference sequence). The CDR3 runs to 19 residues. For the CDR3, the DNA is TGTGCCAGCAGCCAAGTGACTAGCGGGAGGCGGGGGGAGAGAGAGACCCAGTACTTC. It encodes CASSQVTSGRRGERETQYF.

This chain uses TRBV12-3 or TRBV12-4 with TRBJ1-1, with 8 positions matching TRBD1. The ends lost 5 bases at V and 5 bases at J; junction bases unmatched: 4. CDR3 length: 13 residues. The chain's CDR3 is CASSATGVTEAFF. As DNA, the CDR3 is TGTGCCAGCAGTGCGACAGGGGTAACTGAAGCTTTCTTT.